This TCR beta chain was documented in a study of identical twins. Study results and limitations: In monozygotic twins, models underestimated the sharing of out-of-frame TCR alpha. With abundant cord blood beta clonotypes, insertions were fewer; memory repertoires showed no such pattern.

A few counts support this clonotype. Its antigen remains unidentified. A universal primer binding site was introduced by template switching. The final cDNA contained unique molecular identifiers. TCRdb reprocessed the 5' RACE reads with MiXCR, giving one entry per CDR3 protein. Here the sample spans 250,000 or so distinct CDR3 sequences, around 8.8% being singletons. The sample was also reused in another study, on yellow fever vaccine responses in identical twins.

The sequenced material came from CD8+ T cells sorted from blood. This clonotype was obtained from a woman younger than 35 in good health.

The CDR3 coding sequence is TGTGCCAGCAGCCCTCTAGTGTGGCAAGAGACCCAGTACTTC. Encoded protein: CASSPLVWQETQYF. The chain links TRBV7-8 to TRBJ2-5; D is uncertain. Germline CDR1 is SGHVS and CDR2 is FQNEAQ. CDR3 size: 14 residues. V gave up 5 bases and J gave up 2 bases, with 12 bases separating them. The full variable domain, in which reference TRBV7-8 and TRBJ2-5 provide the parts outside the CDR3, is GAGVSQSPRYKVAKRGQDVALRCDPISGHVSLFWYQQALGQGPEFLTYFQNEAQLDKSGLPSDRFFAERPEGSVSTLKIQRTQQEDSAVYLCASSPLVWQETQYFGPGTRLLVL.